These 5 T cell receptor beta chains came from one sample sequenced in a study of T-cell memory formation after mild COVID-19. Using its own MiXCR run on the 5' RACE reads, TCRdb lists one record per CDR3 protein. The repertoire holds under 450,000 distinct CDR3 sequences, with 23% as singletons. Sequencing was carried out using PBMCs or a T cell subset sorted from them (not recorded which). Source of these receptors: an adult woman who had mild COVID-19 (a few samples of this study predate the infection). Cell type and time point are not known.

The gene calls are TRBV18 and TRBJ2-5; D remains unclear. V was shortened by 0 bases and J by 5 bases, with 13 bases between the two germline ends. Germline V gene data show CDR1 as KGHSH and CDR2 as LQKENI. The CDR3 contains 15 residues. CDR3 sequence reads: CASSPPNMDWETQYF. For the CDR3, the DNA is TGTGCCAGCTCACCACCCAACATGGATTGGGAGACCCAGTACTTC.

There are a few counts of this clonotype. The gene calls are TRBV3-1 and TRBJ2-5, with TRBD1 identical over 8 bases. CDR3 size: 16 residues. The trim removed 4 bases at V and 2 bases at J, leaving 9 bases unmatched. Germline-derived CDR1 and CDR2 are LGHDT and YNNKEL (reference sequence). CDR3 coding DNA: TGTGCCAGCAGCCCGACCAGGGGGCGCTGGCAAGAGACCCAGTACTTC. It codes for CASSPTRGRWQETQYF.

CDR3 sequence reads: CASSVIGSEQFF. In nucleotides, the CDR3 is TGTGCCAGCAGTGTTATCGGGAGTGAGCAGTTCTTC. The chain combines TRBV2 with TRBJ2-1; a possible D gene is TRBD2 (6 bases). The CDR3 contains 12 residues. Germline V gene data show CDR1 as SNHLY and CDR2 as FYNNEI. V shed 4 bases and J shed 9 bases, with 10 bases lying between them.

The J gene is TRBJ2-2, the V gene TRBV18, with D perhaps matching TRBD1 (6 bases). The CDR3 spans 17 residues. Germline V CDR1 and CDR2: KGHSH, LQKENI. V shed 3 bases and J shed 1 base, with 15 bases lying between them. DNA of the CDR3: TGTGCCAGCTCACCTACGGACAGAGTGAGGAACACCGGGGAGCTGTTTTTT. Protein product: CASSPTDRVRNTGELFF.

The chain uses TRBV7-9 and TRBJ1-2; D not resolved. There are 13 residues in the CDR3. Germline loops: CDR1 SEHNR, CDR2 FQNEAQ (reference sequence). Trimming shortened V by 0 bases and J by 4 bases, and 6 bases separated the two germline ends. CDR3 sequence reads: CASSLAKGYGYTF. The CDR3 bases are TGTGCCAGCAGCTTAGCGAAGGGCTATGGCTACACCTTC. The full variable domain, rest sourced from reference TRBV7-9 and TRBJ1-2, is DTGVSQNPRHKITKRGQNVTFRCDPISEHNRLYWYRQTLGQGPEFLTYFQNEAQLEKSRLLSDRFSAERPKGSFSTLEIQRTEQGDSAMYLCASSLAKGYGYTFGSGTRLTVV.